This T cell receptor beta chain appears in the sequencing data of a study of regulatory T cells in long-lasting Graves disease. Combining iRepertoire HTBI primers with Arm-PCR of CDR3 regions, the authors built TCR beta libraries. As processed by the authors: Identification yielded around 58 TRBV and over eleven TRBJ segments across samples. TCRdb reprocessed the multiplex PCR reads via MiXCR and lists one record per CDR3 protein. The V and J calls were determined by TCRdb, not by the authors. The table includes hundreds of thousands of distinct CDR3 sequences, about 11% detected once. The time point: newly diagnosed GD, antithyroid drugs for less than 3 months. PBMC-extracted RNA yielded the TCR library. This clonotype has just a few counts. V shed 4 bases and J 5 bases; nucleotides not matched to a gene: 9. There are 15 residues in the CDR3. Germline values: CDR1 SGHDT, CDR2 YYEEEE. The same data also went into a second study, on T cells in Graves' hyperthyroidism and ophthalmopathy.

This material consisted of peripheral blood mononuclear cells (PBMCs), taken at new diagnosis, from a patient treated with antithyroid drugs. The origin of this receptor is a woman in her thirties with Graves disease. J is TRBJ1-5 and V is TRBV5-6, with 7 bases fitting TRBD1. In DNA, the CDR3 is TGTGCCAGCAGCCTCAGACAGGGCTACGATCAGCCCCAGCATTTT. Its protein is CASSLRQGYDQPQHF.